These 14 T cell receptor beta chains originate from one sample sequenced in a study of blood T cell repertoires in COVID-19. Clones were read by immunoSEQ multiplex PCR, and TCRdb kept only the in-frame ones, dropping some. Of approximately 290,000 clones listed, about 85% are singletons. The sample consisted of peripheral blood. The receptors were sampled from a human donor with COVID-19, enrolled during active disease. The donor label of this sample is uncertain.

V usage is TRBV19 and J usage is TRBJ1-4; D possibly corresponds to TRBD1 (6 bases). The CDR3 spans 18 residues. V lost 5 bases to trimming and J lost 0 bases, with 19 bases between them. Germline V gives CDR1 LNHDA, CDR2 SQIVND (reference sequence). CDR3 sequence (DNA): TGTGCCAGTAGTCCACTGACAGGAATACATGCAACTAATGAAAAACTGTTTTTT. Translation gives CASSPLTGIHATNEKLFF.

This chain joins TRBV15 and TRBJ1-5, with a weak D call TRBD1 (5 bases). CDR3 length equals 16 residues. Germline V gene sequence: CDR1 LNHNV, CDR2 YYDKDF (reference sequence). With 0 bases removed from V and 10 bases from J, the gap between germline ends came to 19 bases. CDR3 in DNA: TGTGCCACCAGCAGAGATGGTGCGATCGGTCAGGGCCCCCAGCATTTT. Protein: CATSRDGAIGQGPQHF. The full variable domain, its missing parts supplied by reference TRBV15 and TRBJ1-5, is DAMVIQNPRYQVTQFGKPVTLSCSQTLNHNVMYWYQQKSSQAPKLLFHYYDKDFNNEADTPDNFQSRRPNTSFCFLDIRSPGLGDTAMYLCATSRDGAIGQGPQHFGDGTRLSIL.

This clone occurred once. In nucleotides, the CDR3 is TGTGCCAGTAGTCTCTCAGACGGGGTCAATGAGCAGTTCTTC. It translates to CASSLSDGVNEQFF. The rearrangement joins TRBV19 to TRBJ2-1; perhaps TRBD2 as D (5 bases). Germline-derived CDR1 and CDR2 are LNHDA and SQIVND (reference sequence). The CDR3 has 14 amino acids. Trimming took 5 bases from V and 6 from J, leaving 14 bases between them.

The CDR3 region is CASSPSSGGPRNEQFF. CDR3 nucleotide sequence: TGTGCCAGCTCACCATCGTCGGGAGGGCCTAGGAATGAGCAGTTCTTC. The chain joins TRBV18 to TRBJ2-1; 8 bases are shared with TRBD2. CDR1 and CDR2 (germline): KGHSH, LQKENI. With 2 bases clipped from V and 7 bases from J, the junction kept 10 bases outside the gene matches. This CDR3 comprises 16 residues.

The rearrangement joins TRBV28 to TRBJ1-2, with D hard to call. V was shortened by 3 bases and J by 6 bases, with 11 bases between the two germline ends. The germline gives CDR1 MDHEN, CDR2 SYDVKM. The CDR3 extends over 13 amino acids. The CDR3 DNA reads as TGTGCCAGCAGTTTCCTGCGTCCTGATGGCTACACCTTC. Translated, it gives CASSFLRPDGYTF.

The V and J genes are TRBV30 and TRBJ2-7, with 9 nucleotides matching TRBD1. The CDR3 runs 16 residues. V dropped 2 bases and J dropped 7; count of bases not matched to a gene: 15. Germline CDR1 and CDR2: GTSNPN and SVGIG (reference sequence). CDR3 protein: CAWSPTTGQGGREQYF. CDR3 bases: TGTGCCTGGAGTCCGACGACGGGACAGGGAGGGAGGGAGCAGTACTTC.

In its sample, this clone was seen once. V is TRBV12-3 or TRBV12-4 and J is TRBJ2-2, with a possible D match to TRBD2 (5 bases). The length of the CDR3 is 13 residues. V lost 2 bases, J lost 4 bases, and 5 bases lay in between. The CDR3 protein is CASSLTSTGELFF. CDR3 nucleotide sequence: TGTGCCAGCAGTTTAACTAGCACCGGGGAGCTGTTTTTT.

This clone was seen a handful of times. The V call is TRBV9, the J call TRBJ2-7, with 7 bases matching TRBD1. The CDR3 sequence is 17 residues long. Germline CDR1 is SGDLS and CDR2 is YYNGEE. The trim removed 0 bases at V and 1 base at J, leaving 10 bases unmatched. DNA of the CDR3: TGTGCCAGCAGCGTAGGAGGGGGACAGACCCTATCCTACGAGCAGTACTTC. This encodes CASSVGGGQTLSYEQYF.

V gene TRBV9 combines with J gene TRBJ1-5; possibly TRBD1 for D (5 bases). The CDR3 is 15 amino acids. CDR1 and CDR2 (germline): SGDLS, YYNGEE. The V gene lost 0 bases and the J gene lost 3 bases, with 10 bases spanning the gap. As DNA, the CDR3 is TGTGCCAGCAGCGTAGGGGGCAGCTTCAATCAGCCCCAGCATTTT. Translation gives CASSVGGSFNQPQHF.

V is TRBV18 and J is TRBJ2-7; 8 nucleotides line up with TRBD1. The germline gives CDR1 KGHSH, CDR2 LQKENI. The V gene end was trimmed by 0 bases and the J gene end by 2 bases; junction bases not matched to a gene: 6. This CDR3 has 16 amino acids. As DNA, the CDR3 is TGTGCCAGCTCACCACCGCGCGGACAGGGTCCCTACGAGCAGTACTTC. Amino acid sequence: CASSPPRGQGPYEQYF.

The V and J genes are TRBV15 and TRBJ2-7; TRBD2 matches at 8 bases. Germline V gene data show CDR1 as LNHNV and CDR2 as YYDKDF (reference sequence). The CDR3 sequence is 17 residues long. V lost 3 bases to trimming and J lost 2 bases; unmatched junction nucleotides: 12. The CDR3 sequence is CATSRARGGEWTYEQYF. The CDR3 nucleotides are TGTGCCACCAGCAGGGCCCGGGGGGGGGAATGGACCTACGAGCAGTACTTC.

Here the CDR3 DNA reads TGTGCCAGTAACCTGGACCCCACAGGGAGCTATGGCTACACCTTC. This encodes CASNLDPTGSYGYTF. The rearrangement links TRBV19 to TRBJ1-2; tentatively, D is TRBD1 (6 bases). Trimming pared 7 bases from V and 4 bases from J, leaving 19 bases between. The germline CDR1 and CDR2 sequences are LNHDA and SQIVND (reference sequence). The CDR3 covers 15 residues.

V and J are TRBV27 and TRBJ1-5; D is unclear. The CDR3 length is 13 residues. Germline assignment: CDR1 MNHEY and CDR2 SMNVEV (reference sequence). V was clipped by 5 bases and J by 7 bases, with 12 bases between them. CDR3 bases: TGTGCCAGCAGTCGGGAGGAAGGCCAGCCCCAGCATTTT. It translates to CASSREEGQPQHF.

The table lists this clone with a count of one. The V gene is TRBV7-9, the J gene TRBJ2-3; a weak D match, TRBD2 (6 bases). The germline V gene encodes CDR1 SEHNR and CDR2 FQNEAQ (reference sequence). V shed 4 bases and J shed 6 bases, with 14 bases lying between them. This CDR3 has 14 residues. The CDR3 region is CASSSGLAWDTQYF. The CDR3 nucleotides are TGTGCCAGCAGCTCAGGGCTAGCGTGGGATACGCAGTATTTT.